A selection of T cell receptor beta chains follows, all from one sample in a study of beta chain features in type 1 diabetes. The protocol was immunoSEQ multiplex PCR, while the TCRdb copy is restricted to in-frame clones and leaves out a portion. The sample lists nearly 350,000 clones, roughly 8% occurring once. The sequenced sample consisted of central memory CD4+ T cells from blood. These receptors originate from a young woman in good health. The CDR3 runs from the conserved cysteine through the conserved F or W. Fields, in order: V gene, J gene, D gene, clone size, CDR3 DNA, CDR3 protein. A D gene is named only where the DNA matches it firmly. The size of a clone is reported for some rows only, either as once, few or many, or as a class for expanded clones.

>TRBV5-1|TRBJ2-7|-|few
TGCGCCAGCAGCTGGGGACTCTTACCCTACGAGCAGTACTTC
CASSWGLLPYEQYF
>TRBV7-2|TRBJ2-1|-|-
TGTGCCAGCAGCTTAGATGGGCCTATGGACGCTTACAATGAGCAGTTCTTC
CASSLDGPMDAYNEQFF
>TRBV28|TRBJ2-4|TRBD2|-
TGTGCCAGCAGTTCTCCCACTAGCGGGAGACGCATTCAGTACTTC
CASSSPTSGRRIQYF
>TRBV4-2|TRBJ2-3|-|-
TGTGCCAGCAGCCAAGAATCATCGGGAGCATATAGCCGGACAGATACGCAGTATTTT
CASSQESSGAYSRTDTQYF
>TRBV5-1|TRBJ2-3|-|-
TGCGCCAGCAGCTTGGTTCGGGGTGACACAGATACGCAGTATTTT
CASSLVRGDTDTQYF
>TRBV28|TRBJ1-2|TRBD1|-
TGTGCCAGCAGTCCGCCGGGACAGGGTAACTATGGCTACACCTTC
CASSPPGQGNYGYTF
>TRBV20-1|TRBJ2-7|-|-
TGCAGTGCTAGTAAGAGATATCAGTACTTC
CSASKRYQYF
>TRBV28|TRBJ1-4|-|few
TGTGCCAGCAGTCCCCCGGAGTGGAAGGGCAATGAAAAACTGTTTTTT
CASSPPEWKGNEKLFF
>TRBV7-6|TRBJ2-5|-|-
TGTGCCAGCAGCTTACGGCCGACAGCTAACCAAGAGACCCAGTACTTC
CASSLRPTANQETQYF
>TRBV5-1|TRBJ2-1|TRBD2|few
TGCGCCAGCAGCTCGCTAGCGGTCCACAATGAGCAGTTCTTC
CASSSLAVHNEQFF